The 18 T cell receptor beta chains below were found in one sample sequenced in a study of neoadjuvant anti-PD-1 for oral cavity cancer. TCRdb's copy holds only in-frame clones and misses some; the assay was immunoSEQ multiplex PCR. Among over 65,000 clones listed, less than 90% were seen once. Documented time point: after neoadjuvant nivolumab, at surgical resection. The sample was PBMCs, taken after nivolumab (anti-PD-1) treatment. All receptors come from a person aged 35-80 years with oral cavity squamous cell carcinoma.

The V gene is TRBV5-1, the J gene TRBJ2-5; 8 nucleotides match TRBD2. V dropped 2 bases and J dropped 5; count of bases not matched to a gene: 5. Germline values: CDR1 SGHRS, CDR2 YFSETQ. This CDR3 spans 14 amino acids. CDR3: CASSLRGGLETQYF. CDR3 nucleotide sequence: TGCGCCAGCAGCTTACGGGGGGGCCTGGAGACCCAGTACTTC.

The CDR3 loop reads CASSLRTEAFF. Written as DNA, the CDR3 is TGTGCCAGCAGCTTACGGACTGAAGCTTTCTTT. J is TRBJ1-1 and V is TRBV7-9; D is undetermined. Germline CDR1 reads SEHNR; CDR2 reads FQNEAQ (reference sequence). V gave up 2 bases and J gave up 5 bases, with 3 bases separating them. The CDR3 has 11 amino acids.

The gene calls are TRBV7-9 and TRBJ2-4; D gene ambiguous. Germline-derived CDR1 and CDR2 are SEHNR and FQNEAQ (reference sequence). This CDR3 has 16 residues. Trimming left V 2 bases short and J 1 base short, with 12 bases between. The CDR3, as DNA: TGTGCCAGCAGCTTAACAACCCTAGGGGCCAAAAACATTCAGTACTTC. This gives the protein CASSLTTLGAKNIQYF.

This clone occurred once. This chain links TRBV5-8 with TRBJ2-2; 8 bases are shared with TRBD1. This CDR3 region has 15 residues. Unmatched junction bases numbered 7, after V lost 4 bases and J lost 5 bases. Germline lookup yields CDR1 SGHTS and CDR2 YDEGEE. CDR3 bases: TGTGCCAGCAGCGCGCAGGGGGCCCGGACCGGGGAGCTGTTTTTT. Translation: CASSAQGARTGELFF.

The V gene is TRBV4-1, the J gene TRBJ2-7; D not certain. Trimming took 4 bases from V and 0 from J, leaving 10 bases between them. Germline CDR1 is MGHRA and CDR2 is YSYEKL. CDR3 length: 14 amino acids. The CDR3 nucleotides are TGCGCCAGCAGCCCTGGACCAATCTCCTACGAGCAGTACTTC. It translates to CASSPGPISYEQYF.

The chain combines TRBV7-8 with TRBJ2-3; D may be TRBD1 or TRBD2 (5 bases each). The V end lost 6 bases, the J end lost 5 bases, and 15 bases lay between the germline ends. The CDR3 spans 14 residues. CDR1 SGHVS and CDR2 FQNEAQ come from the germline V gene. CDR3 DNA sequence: TGTGCCAGCAGTCTAGCCGGGACGGGAGATACGCAGTATTTT. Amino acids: CASSLAGTGDTQYF.

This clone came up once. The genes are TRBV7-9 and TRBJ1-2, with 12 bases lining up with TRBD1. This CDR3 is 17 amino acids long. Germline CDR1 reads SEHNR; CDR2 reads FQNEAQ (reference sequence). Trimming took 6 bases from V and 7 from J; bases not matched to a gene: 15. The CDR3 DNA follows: TGTGCCAGCAGTTCCCTCGGGAATTTGGGACAGGGGGCTGGCTACACCTTC. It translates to CASSSLGNLGQGAGYTF. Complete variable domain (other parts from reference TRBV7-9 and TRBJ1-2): DTGVSQNPRHKITKRGQNVTFRCDPISEHNRLYWYRQTLGQGPEFLTYFQNEAQLEKSRLLSDRFSAERPKGSFSTLEIQRTEQGDSAMYLCASSSLGNLGQGAGYTFGSGTRLTVV.

The CDR3 sequence: CASSFNTGELFF. In DNA, the CDR3 is TGTGCCAGCAGCTTCAACACCGGGGAGCTGTTTTTT. The V and J genes are TRBV11-3 and TRBJ2-2; D is ambiguous. CDR1 is SGHNT, CDR2 YENEEA, per germline. V gave up 3 bases and J gave up 2 bases, with 1 base separating them. This CDR3 has 12 amino acids. The full variable domain, with the rest looked up from reference TRBV11-3 and TRBJ2-2, is EAGVVQSPRYKIIEKKQPVAFWCNPISGHNTLYWYLQNLGQGPELLIRYENEEAVDDSQLPKDRFSAERLKGVDSTLKIQPAELGDSAVYLCASSFNTGELFFGEGSRLTVL.

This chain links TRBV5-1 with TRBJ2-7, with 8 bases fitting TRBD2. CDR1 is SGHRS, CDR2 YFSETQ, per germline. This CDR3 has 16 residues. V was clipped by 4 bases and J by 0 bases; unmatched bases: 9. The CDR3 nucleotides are TGCGCCAGCAGCACAAGCGGGAGTTCGAGCTCCTACGAGCAGTACTTC. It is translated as CASSTSGSSSSYEQYF.

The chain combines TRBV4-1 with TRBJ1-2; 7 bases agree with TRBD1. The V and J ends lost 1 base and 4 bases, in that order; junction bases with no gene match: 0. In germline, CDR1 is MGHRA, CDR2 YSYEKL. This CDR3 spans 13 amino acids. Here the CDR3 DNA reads TGCGCCAGCAGCCAAGCAGGGGGCTATGGCTACACCTTC. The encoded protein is CASSQAGGYGYTF.

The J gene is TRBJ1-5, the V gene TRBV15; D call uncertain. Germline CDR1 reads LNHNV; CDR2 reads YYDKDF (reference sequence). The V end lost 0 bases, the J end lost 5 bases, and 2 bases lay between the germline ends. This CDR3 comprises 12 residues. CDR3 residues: CATSRDDQPQHF. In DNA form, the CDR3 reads TGTGCCACCAGCAGAGATGATCAGCCCCAGCATTTT.

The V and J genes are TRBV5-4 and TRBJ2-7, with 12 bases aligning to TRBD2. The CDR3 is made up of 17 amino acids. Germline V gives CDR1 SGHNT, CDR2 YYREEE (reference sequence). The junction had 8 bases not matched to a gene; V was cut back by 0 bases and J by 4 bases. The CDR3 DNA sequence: TGTGCCAGCAGCTTGGGGCCTAGCGGGAGGGCCGCTTACGAGCAGTACTTC. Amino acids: CASSLGPSGRAAYEQYF.

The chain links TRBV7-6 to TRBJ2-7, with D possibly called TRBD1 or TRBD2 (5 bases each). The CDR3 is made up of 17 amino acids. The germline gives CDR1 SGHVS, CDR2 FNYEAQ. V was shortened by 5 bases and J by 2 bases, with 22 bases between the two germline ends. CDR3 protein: CASSPGWTRDQPYEQYF. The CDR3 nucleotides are TGTGCCAGCAGCCCTGGGTGGACCCGGGACCAACCCTACGAGCAGTACTTC. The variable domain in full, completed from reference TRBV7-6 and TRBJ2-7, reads GAGVSQSPRYKVTKRGQDVALRCDPISGHVSLYWYRQALGQGPEFLTYFNYEAQQDKSGLPNDRFSAERPEGSISTLTIQRTEQRDSAMYRCASSPGWTRDQPYEQYFGPGTRLTVT.

The CDR3 nucleotides read TGCGCCAGCAGCCAGGGACCGGGTGAAAACTATGGCTACACCTTC. Its protein product is CASSQGPGENYGYTF. The V and J genes are TRBV4-1 and TRBJ1-2; D perhaps matches TRBD1 (5 bases). This CDR3 spans 15 amino acids. V lost 3 bases, J lost 2 bases, and 13 bases lay in between. CDR1 and CDR2 (germline): MGHRA, YSYEKL.

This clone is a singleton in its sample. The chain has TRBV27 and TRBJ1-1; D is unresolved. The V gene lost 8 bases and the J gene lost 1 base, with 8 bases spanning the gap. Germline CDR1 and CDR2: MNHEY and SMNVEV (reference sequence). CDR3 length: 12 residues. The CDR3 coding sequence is TGTGCCAGCGGGAACAGGAACACTGAAGCTTTCTTT. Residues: CASGNRNTEAFF.

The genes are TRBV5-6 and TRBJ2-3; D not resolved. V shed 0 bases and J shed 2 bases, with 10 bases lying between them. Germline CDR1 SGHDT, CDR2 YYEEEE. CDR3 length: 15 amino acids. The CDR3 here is CASSLEPGDTDTQYF. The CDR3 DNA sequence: TGTGCCAGCAGCTTGGAACCAGGAGACACAGATACGCAGTATTTT.

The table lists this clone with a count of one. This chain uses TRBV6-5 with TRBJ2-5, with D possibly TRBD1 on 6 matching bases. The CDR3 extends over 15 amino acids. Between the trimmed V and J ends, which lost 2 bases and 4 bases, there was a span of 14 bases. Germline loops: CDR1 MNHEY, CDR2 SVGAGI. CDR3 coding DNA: TGTGCCAGCAGTTACGGGACATCCCTCGGAGAGACCCAGTACTTC. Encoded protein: CASSYGTSLGETQYF.

The CDR3 coding sequence is TGCGCCAGCAGCTTCCGGGACAGGGGTAATTCACCCCTCCACTTT. Translated, it gives CASSFRDRGNSPLHF. The rearrangement uses TRBV5-1 and TRBJ1-6; 10 bases line up with TRBD1. Losses at the gene ends were 2 bases for V and 6 bases for J; bases not matched to a gene: 2. The CDR3 length is 15 residues. Germline CDR1 reads SGHRS; CDR2 reads YFSETQ.